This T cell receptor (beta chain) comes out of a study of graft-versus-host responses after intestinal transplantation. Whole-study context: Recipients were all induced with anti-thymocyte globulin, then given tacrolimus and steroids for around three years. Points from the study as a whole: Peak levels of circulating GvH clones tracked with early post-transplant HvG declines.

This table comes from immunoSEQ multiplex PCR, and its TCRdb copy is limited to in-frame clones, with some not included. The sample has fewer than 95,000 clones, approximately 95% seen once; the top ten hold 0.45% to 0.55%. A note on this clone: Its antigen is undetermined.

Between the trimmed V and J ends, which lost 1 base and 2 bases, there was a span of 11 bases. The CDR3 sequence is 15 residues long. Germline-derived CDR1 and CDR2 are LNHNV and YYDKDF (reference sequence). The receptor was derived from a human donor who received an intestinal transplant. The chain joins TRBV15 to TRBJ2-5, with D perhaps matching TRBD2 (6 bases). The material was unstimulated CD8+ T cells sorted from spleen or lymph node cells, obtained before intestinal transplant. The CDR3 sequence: CATSRVVAVQETQYF. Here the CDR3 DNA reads TGTGCCACCAGCAGAGTCGTAGCGGTGCAAGAGACCCAGTACTTC.